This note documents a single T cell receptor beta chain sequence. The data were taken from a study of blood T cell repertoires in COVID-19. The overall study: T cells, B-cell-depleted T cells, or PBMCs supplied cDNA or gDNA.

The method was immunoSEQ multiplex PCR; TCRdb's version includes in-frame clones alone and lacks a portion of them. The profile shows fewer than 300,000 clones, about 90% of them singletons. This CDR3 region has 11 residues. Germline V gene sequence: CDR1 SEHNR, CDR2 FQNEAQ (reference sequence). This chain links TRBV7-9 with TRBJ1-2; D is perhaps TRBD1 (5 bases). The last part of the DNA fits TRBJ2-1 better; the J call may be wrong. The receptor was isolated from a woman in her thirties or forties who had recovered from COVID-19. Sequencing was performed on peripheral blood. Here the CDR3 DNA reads TGTGCCAGCAGCCAGGGCGTCGGACAGTTCTTC. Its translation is CASSQGVGQFF.